This TCR beta chain comes out of a study of T cell changes during pregnancy in multiple sclerosis. The assay was immunoSEQ multiplex PCR, and TCRdb's table has in-frame clones only and misses some. The sample lists under 85,000 clones, about 92% seen once, with 0.2% to 0.25% in the top ten. The junction had 6 bases not matched to a gene; V was cut back by 2 bases and J by 10 bases. CDR3 length: 15 amino acids. The V gene's germline CDR1 is WSHSY and CDR2 SAAADI. This sequence joins TRBV10-2 and TRBJ2-1, with 12 bases lining up with TRBD2. This receptor was identified in a female donor with multiple sclerosis, enrolled in a pregnancy study. Sample: CD4+ T cells from peripheral blood mononuclear cells, taken before pregnancy. The CDR3 here is CASSEASGRAKEQFF. The CDR3 nucleotides are TGCGCCAGCAGTGAGGCTAGCGGGAGGGCTAAAGAGCAGTTCTTC.